The present T cell receptor beta chain was sequenced within a study of vaccination and CD4 T cells after COVID-19. Study at large: Convalescent cases comprised under ten mild and one severe, all SARS-CoV-2 positive by nasal swab PCR.

This CDR3 comprises 18 residues. Germline-derived CDR1 and CDR2 are LNHDA and SQIVND (reference sequence). With 4 bases clipped from V and 1 base from J, the junction kept 8 bases outside the gene matches. Scientists ran DNA taken from cultured CD4+ T cells through the Oncomine TCR Beta short-read assay for sequencing. A single record per CDR3 protein comes from TCRdb applying MiXCR to the PCR reads. The sample includes roughly 24,000 distinct CDR3 sequences, roughly 40% of them seen just once. The treatment here: approximately nine-day PBMC culture with coronavirus spike peptide pools or control peptides (ViraFEST assay). Peptide-pool expansion of antigen-specific T cells preceded TCR sequencing in ViraFEST. The authors cultured approximately 2.1 million PBMCs per well with roughly 10 IU/ml IL-2 and about 10 ug/ml peptide pools. In regard to this clonotype: Its antigen is not identified.

The sample consisted of CD4+ T cells from blood, cultured in vitro. The chain carries TRBV19 and TRBJ2-6; 9 bases are a match to TRBD1. The clonotype comes from a human donor who had recovered from COVID-19. Written as DNA, the CDR3 is TGTGCCAGTAGTACCAACAGGGGGCGCATATCTGGGGCCAACGTCCTGACTTTC. Translating gives CASSTNRGRISGANVLTF. Complete variable domain (other parts from reference TRBV19 and TRBJ2-6): DGGITQSPKYLFRKEGQNVTLSCEQNLNHDAMYWYRQDPGQGLRLIYYSQIVNDFQKGDIAEGYSVSREKKESFPLTVTSAQKNPTAFYLCASSTNRGRISGANVLTFGAGSRLTVL.